One sample yielded the 18 T cell receptor beta chains listed below, sequenced in a study of T-cell reconstitution after alpha-beta-depleted transplantation in children. Construction of the TCRbeta library involved unique molecular identifiers. TCRdb reanalysed the PCR reads using MiXCR and keeps one entry per CDR3 protein. Of approximately 350,000 distinct CDR3 sequences in the sample, around 15% were seen once. Source: PBMCs, mostly from graft donor cells, taken 360 days after TCRalphabeta/CD19-depleted stem cell transplant. The receptors were sampled from a male patient aged 2-10 years who had a stem cell transplant for acute lymphoblastic leukemia, so the T cells may come from the graft donor.

Ten or more counts support this clonotype. CDR3 coding DNA: TGTGCCAGCAGTTCCGGGATTCTAGACCTCTACGAGCAGTACTTC. Protein product: CASSSGILDLYEQYF. The V and J genes are TRBV2 and TRBJ2-7, with a possible D match to TRBD2 (5 bases). This CDR3 comprises 15 residues. Germline V lookup: CDR1 SNHLY, CDR2 FYNNEI. Between the trimmed V and J ends, which lost 5 bases and 3 bases, there was a span of 17 bases.

The sample holds a few counts of this clonotype. The rearrangement uses TRBV4-3 and TRBJ1-3, with D possibly TRBD1 on 5 matching bases. Deletions cut 5 bases from V and 1 base from J, with 12 bases between. CDR1 is LGHNA, CDR2 YSLEER, per germline. The CDR3 has 15 residues. CDR3 nucleotide sequence: TGCGCCAGCAGCAAAGGGGCGCGGTCTGGAAACACCATATATTTT. It yields the protein CASSKGARSGNTIYF.

This clonotype has more than one count but fewer than ten. CDR3 DNA sequence: TGCAGCGTTGTGCCCCAGACTAGATTCAATGAGCAGTTCTTC. Its protein product is CSVVPQTRFNEQFF. The chain is built from TRBV29-1 and TRBJ2-1; weak D call: TRBD2 (6 bases). Germline CDR1 and CDR2: SQVTM and ANQGSEA. The CDR3 runs to 14 residues. V dropped 4 bases and J dropped 6 bases, with 16 bases sitting between them.

This chain connects TRBV12-3 or TRBV12-4 to TRBJ2-1, with D perhaps TRBD2 (6 bases). Trimming pared 3 bases from V and 1 base from J, leaving 16 bases between. The CDR3 is 17 amino acids. The CDR3 coding sequence is TGTGCCAGCAGTTTGGAGGGACGTCTTACTTCCTACAATGAGCAGTTCTTC. Protein sequence: CASSLEGRLTSYNEQFF.

There are many counts of this clonotype. The chain uses TRBV7-3 and TRBJ2-2, with 8 bases fitting TRBD2. The V gene's germline CDR1 is SGHTA and CDR2 FQGTGA. V was clipped by 7 bases and J by 0 bases; unmatched bases: 1. This CDR3 has 14 amino acids. CDR3 sequence: CASKAGANTGELFF. Here the CDR3 DNA reads TGTGCCAGCAAAGCGGGAGCGAACACCGGGGAGCTGTTTTTT.

The gene calls are TRBV7-3 and TRBJ2-1, with D possibly being TRBD1 (5 bases). The CDR3 is 16 residues long. The germline gives CDR1 SGHTA, CDR2 FQGTGA. Trimming left V 2 bases short and J 2 bases short, with 13 bases between. CDR3 in amino acids: CASSLQGFVAYNEQFF. The CDR3 DNA follows: TGTGCCAGCAGCTTACAGGGCTTCGTTGCCTACAATGAGCAGTTCTTC.

This clonotype was picked up a small number of times. The V gene is TRBV4-3, the J gene TRBJ2-1; no clear D. CDR3 length: 16 residues. Between the trimmed V and J ends, which lost 3 bases and 0 bases, there was a span of 12 bases. Germline V CDR1 and CDR2: LGHNA, YSLEER. The CDR3, as DNA: TGCGCCAGCAGCCATGCACGTACACTCTCCTACAATGAGCAGTTCTTC. This codes for CASSHARTLSYNEQFF.

The rearrangement joins TRBV12-3 or TRBV12-4 to TRBJ1-2; maybe TRBD1 (6 bases). The CDR3 spans 13 residues. Trimming stripped 2 bases from V and 8 bases from J, with 12 bases between. The CDR3 here is CASSLTGPLGYTF. The CDR3 DNA reads TGTGCCAGCAGTTTAACAGGGCCTCTAGGCTACACCTTC.

The chain employs TRBV7-9 and TRBJ2-1; 9 bases are shared with TRBD2. V lost 0 bases, J lost 6 bases, and 6 bases stayed unmatched. This CDR3 comprises 16 residues. Germline CDR1 is SEHNR and CDR2 is FQNEAQ (reference sequence). The DNA for the CDR3 is TGTGCCAGCAGCTTAGCTAGCGGGAGAGGAAGCAATGAGCAGTTCTTC. Its translation: CASSLASGRGSNEQFF.

This clonotype was counted ten times or more. The chain employs TRBV29-1 and TRBJ2-1, with TRBD2 matching over 10 bases. The CDR3 spans 15 residues. Germline trimming cut 3 bases from V and 0 bases from J; bases unmatched to any gene: 2. CDR1 is SQVTM, CDR2 ANQGSEA, per germline. The CDR3 region has the DNA TGCAGCGTTGAGTCTAGCGGGAGCTCCTACAATGAGCAGTTCTTC. Translating gives CSVESSGSSYNEQFF.

This clonotype has just a few counts. V usage is TRBV12-3 or TRBV12-4 and J usage is TRBJ2-5; TRBD2 matches at 9 bases. Trimming cost V 5 bases and J 5 bases; bases outside gene matches: 6. The CDR3 is 14 amino acids. CDR3 region: CASSPLAGTETQYF. CDR3 nucleotide sequence: TGTGCCAGCAGTCCGCTAGCGGGAACTGAGACCCAGTACTTC.

The sample holds a few counts of this clonotype. This chain uses TRBV5-5 with TRBJ2-1, with a possible D match to TRBD1 (7 bases). Looked up from germline, CDR1 is SGHKS and CDR2 is YYEKEE (reference sequence). The CDR3 runs 14 residues. The V end was cut by 4 bases, the J end by 9 bases, with 17 bases between. The CDR3 here is CASSRQGGTGEQFF. As DNA, the CDR3 is TGTGCCAGCAGCAGACAGGGAGGCACGGGTGAGCAGTTCTTC.

The chain joins TRBV5-1 to TRBJ1-6; 7 nucleotides agree with TRBD1. Germline assignment: CDR1 SGHRS and CDR2 YFSETQ. The CDR3 has 15 amino acids. V lost 3 bases, J lost 8 bases, and 8 bases stayed unmatched. CDR3 sequence: CASSWTGQVDSPLHF. CDR3 bases: TGCGCCAGCAGCTGGACAGGACAGGTTGATTCACCCCTCCACTTT. Variable domain in full (rest from reference TRBV5-1 and TRBJ1-6): KAGVTQTPRYLIKTRGQQVTLSCSPISGHRSVSWYQQTPGQGLQFLFEYFSETQRNKGNFPGRFSGRQFSNSRSEMNVSTLELGDSALYLCASSWTGQVDSPLHFGNGTRLTVT.

This clonotype has just a few counts. V is TRBV10-3 and J is TRBJ1-2; D might be TRBD1 (5 bases). This CDR3 is 12 amino acids long. Trimming removed 4 bases from V and 4 bases from J, with 7 bases in between. CDR1 is ENHRY, CDR2 SYGVKD, per germline. The CDR3 spells CAISAGSYGYTF. CDR3 nucleotide sequence: TGTGCCATCAGTGCAGGGTCCTATGGCTACACCTTC.

The rearrangement links TRBV3-1 to TRBJ2-7; 8 nucleotides match TRBD1. This CDR3 is built from 13 residues. From germline, CDR1 is LGHDT and CDR2 YNNKEL (reference sequence). V dropped 4 bases and J dropped 6; count of bases not matched to a gene: 5. For the CDR3, the DNA is TGTGCCAGCAGCCTTCTTACAGGGGGCGAGCAGTACTTC. Translation gives CASSLLTGGEQYF.

The chain carries TRBV29-1 and TRBJ2-5, with 7 positions matching TRBD1. Trimming removed 3 bases from V and 4 bases from J; junction bases left unmatched: 5. The germline CDR1 and CDR2 sequences are SQVTM and ANQGSEA. The CDR3 consists of 13 residues. The CDR3 bases are TGCAGCGTTGAGGGGACAGTAGGAGAGACCCAGTACTTC. It encodes CSVEGTVGETQYF.

The chain uses TRBV6-2 or TRBV6-3 and TRBJ2-7; the match to TRBD1 covers 7 bases. V shed 2 bases, J shed 0 bases, and the junction held 7 bases outside the gene matches. The CDR3 spans 16 residues. Germline CDR1 MNHEY, CDR2 SVGEGT. DNA for the CDR3: TGTGCCAGCAGTTACACGTTGACAGGGAGCTCCTACGAGCAGTACTTC. This encodes CASSYTLTGSSYEQYF.

At least ten counts were recorded for this clonotype. The chain recombines TRBV5-1 with TRBJ2-3; 12 nucleotides align to TRBD2. V was clipped by 2 bases and J by 10 bases; unmatched bases: 14. Germline V gene sequence: CDR1 SGHRS, CDR2 YFSETQ. This CDR3 has 17 residues. This CDR3 is CASSLSLAGGPKRPQYF. The DNA for the CDR3 is TGCGCCAGCAGCTTAAGTCTAGCGGGAGGGCCGAAGAGGCCGCAGTATTTT.